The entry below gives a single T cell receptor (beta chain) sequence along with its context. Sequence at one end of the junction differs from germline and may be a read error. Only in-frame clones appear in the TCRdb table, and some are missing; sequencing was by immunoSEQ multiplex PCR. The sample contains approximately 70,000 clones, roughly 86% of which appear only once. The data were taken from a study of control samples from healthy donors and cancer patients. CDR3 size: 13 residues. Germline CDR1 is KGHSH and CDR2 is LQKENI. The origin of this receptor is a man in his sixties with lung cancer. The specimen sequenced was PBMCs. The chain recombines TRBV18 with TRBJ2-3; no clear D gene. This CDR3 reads CASSPPSTDTQYF. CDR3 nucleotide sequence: TGTGCCAGCTCGCCACCTAGCACAGATACGCAGTATTTT.